The 30 T cell receptor beta chains listed next were all sequenced from one sample in a study of OX40 agonist ivuxolimab in advanced cancers. Library prep was done by the immunoSEQ multiplex PCR assay. TCRdb mirrors the immuneACCESS table, restricted to in-frame sequences. Some clones are absent from its copies; in checked studies, under half trace to an unresolved V gene, and the reason for the others is unknown. For this sample the table gives 35,000 to 40,000 clones, of which about 84% were detected only once. 15% to 20% of the sample is taken by the ten largest. Sequenced material: CD4+ or CD8+ T cells sorted from blood, taken in a trial of the OX40 agonist ivuxolimab. The receptors come from an adult with an advanced solid tumor such as melanoma, head and neck, liver or kidney cancer.

CDR3 amino acids: CASSTAGRLEQYF. For the CDR3, the DNA is TGTGCCAGCAGTACAGCAGGGAGGCTCGAGCAGTACTTC. The chain employs TRBV27 and TRBJ2-7, with D perhaps TRBD2 (6 bases). CDR3 length: 13 residues. CDR1 and CDR2 (germline): MNHEY, SMNVEV (reference sequence). V was pared by 5 bases and J by 6 bases, with 14 bases between.

In DNA form, the CDR3 reads TGTGCCAGCAGTGAAGCGCGAGGAGGAGCCAAAAACATTCAGTACTTC. Translated: CASSEARGGAKNIQYF. The chain has TRBV6-1 and TRBJ2-4; TRBD2 is a possible D gene (5 bases). Trimming left V 0 bases short and J 0 bases short, with 9 bases between. CDR1 and CDR2 (germline): MNHNS, SASEGT. This CDR3 spans 16 amino acids.

This clone was seen more than once but under ten times. This chain links TRBV7-9 with TRBJ2-2; D might be TRBD2 (7 bases). The CDR3 is made up of 14 amino acids. Germline CDR1 reads SEHNR; CDR2 reads FQNEAQ (reference sequence). V was shortened by 4 bases and J by 4 bases, with 10 bases between the two germline ends. CDR3 protein: CASSSGGVTGELFF. The CDR3 DNA is TGTGCCAGCAGCTCGGGGGGCGTCACCGGGGAGCTGTTTTTT.

The chain uses TRBV2 and TRBJ2-7; D unclear. V lost 0 bases, J lost 0 bases, and 12 bases lay in between. Germline values: CDR1 SNHLY, CDR2 FYNNEI. CDR3 length: 16 residues. CDR3 bases: TGTGCCAGCAGTGAAGCCCCGGACCTTTCCTCCTACGAGCAGTACTTC. Encoded protein: CASSEAPDLSSYEQYF.

V is TRBV27 and J is TRBJ2-7; tentatively, D is TRBD1 (5 bases). Trimming stripped 8 bases from V and 3 bases from J, with 14 bases between. Germline V CDR1 and CDR2: MNHEY, SMNVEV (reference sequence). This CDR3 contains 13 residues. CDR3 DNA sequence: TGTGCCAGCCGTAGACAGCCGGACTACGAGCAGTACTTC. Translating it yields CASRRQPDYEQYF.

The chain uses TRBV27 and TRBJ1-1; D is possibly TRBD1 (5 bases). This CDR3 region has 13 residues. The germline V gene has CDR1 MNHEY and CDR2 SMNVEV (reference sequence). Trimming left V 3 bases short and J 4 bases short, with 9 bases between. The CDR3 is CASSLGGFTEAFF. The CDR3 DNA follows: TGTGCCAGCAGTTTGGGGGGATTCACTGAAGCTTTCTTT.

This chain links TRBV4-3 with TRBJ2-1; D may match TRBD1 or TRBD2 (6 bases each). The CDR3 length is 16 residues. V dropped 5 bases and J dropped 2 bases, with 16 bases sitting between them. In germline, CDR1 is LGHNA, CDR2 YSLEER. The CDR3 bases are TGCGCCAGCAGCTACGAGTTTAGGGGGGCCTACAATGAGCAGTTCTTC. It specifies CASSYEFRGAYNEQFF.

The chain joins TRBV5-8 to TRBJ1-3; unclear D gene. The CDR3 is 16 amino acids. With 4 bases removed from V and 2 bases from J, the gap between germline ends came to 16 bases. Germline CDR1 and CDR2: SGHTS and YDEGEE. CDR3 amino acids: CASSAPWTAAGNTIYF. CDR3 in DNA: TGTGCCAGCAGCGCTCCTTGGACCGCTGCTGGAAACACCATATATTTT.

Remarks on this clone: At one boundary the junction diverges from the germline segment, which might be a read error. The genes are TRBV7-7 and TRBJ2-1; D unclear. Germline V gives CDR1 SSHAT, CDR2 FNYEAQ (reference sequence). The CDR3 length is 15 residues. The CDR3 here is CASSLDGGSYNEQFF. CDR3 in DNA: TGTGCTAGCAGTTTGGATGGCGGATCCTACAATGAGCAGTTCTTC.

The V call is TRBV14, the J call TRBJ2-2; no firm D call. The germline V and J ends were trimmed by 4 bases and 5 bases, with 8 bases remaining between them. Germline CDR1 SGHDN, CDR2 FVKESK. The CDR3 runs to 13 residues. The CDR3 region has the DNA TGTGCCAGCAGCCTGGCTGGGACCGGGGAGCTGTTTTTT. The encoded protein is CASSLAGTGELFF. Together with reference TRBV14 and TRBJ2-2, the CDR3 gives the full variable domain: EAGVTQFPSHSVIEKGQTVTLRCDPISGHDNLYWYRRVMGKEIKFLLHFVKESKQDESGMPNNRFLAERTGGTYSTLKVQPAELEDSGVYFCASSLAGTGELFFGEGSRLTVL.

The chain is built from TRBV4-1 and TRBJ1-5, with 8 bases that match TRBD1. Germline values: CDR1 MGHRA, CDR2 YSYEKL. The length of the CDR3 is 16 residues. After removal of 4 bases from V and 4 bases from J, the junction contained 9 bases not matched to a gene. CDR3 sequence reads: CASSLTPGQENQPQHF. Here the CDR3 DNA reads TGCGCCAGCAGCCTGACTCCGGGACAGGAGAATCAGCCCCAGCATTTT.

The chain employs TRBV28 and TRBJ2-7, with 7 bases identical to TRBD2. After removal of 6 bases from V and 0 bases from J, the junction contained 8 bases not matched to a gene. Germline V gives CDR1 MDHEN, CDR2 SYDVKM. This CDR3 has 15 amino acids. For the CDR3, the DNA is TGTGCCAGCAGCTATTATAGCGGGTCCTCCTACGAGCAGTACTTC. It encodes CASSYYSGSSYEQYF. The full variable domain, in which reference TRBV28 and TRBJ2-7 provide the parts outside the CDR3, is DVKVTQSSRYLVKRTGEKVFLECVQDMDHENMFWYRQDPGLGLRLIYFSYDVKMKEKGDIPEGYSVSREKKERFSLILESASTNQTSMYLCASSYYSGSSYEQYFGPGTRLTVT.

The chain has TRBV4-1 and TRBJ1-4, with a weak D call TRBD1 (5 bases). V dropped 0 bases and J dropped 5 bases, with 13 bases sitting between them. This CDR3 has 16 amino acids. CDR1 and CDR2 (germline): MGHRA, YSYEKL. This CDR3 reads CASSQEAGQSNEKLFF. CDR3 in DNA: TGCGCCAGCAGCCAAGAAGCAGGGCAGAGCAATGAAAAACTGTTTTTT.

In its sample, this clone ranks as medium-sized. V is TRBV4-2 and J is TRBJ1-3, with no clear D. Per the germline V gene, CDR1 is LGHNA and CDR2 is YNFKEQ. The CDR3 has 16 residues. V was clipped by 0 bases and J by 0 bases, with 9 bases between them. Here the CDR3 reads CASSQDAFASGNTIYF. CDR3 sequence (DNA): TGTGCCAGCAGCCAAGATGCCTTTGCCTCTGGAAACACCATATATTTT.

The genes are TRBV5-4 and TRBJ2-5; TRBD2 is a possible D gene (7 bases). From germline, CDR1 is SGHNT and CDR2 YYREEE (reference sequence). The CDR3 has 14 amino acids. Trimming pared 2 bases from V and 4 bases from J, leaving 12 bases between. The CDR3 DNA is TGTGCCAGCAGCTTAGGGGGGGGACGAGAGACCCAGTACTTC. Translation: CASSLGGGRETQYF.

This clone was recorded only once. V is TRBV10-3 and J is TRBJ2-3; the match to TRBD1 covers 9 bases. Germline CDR1 and CDR2: ENHRY and SYGVKD. Trimming took 4 bases from V and 1 from J; bases not matched to a gene: 6. This CDR3 has 16 amino acids. In DNA, the CDR3 is TGTGCCATCAGTGGTTTACAGGGGGCCCGCACAGATACGCAGTATTTT. The encoded protein is CAISGLQGARTDTQYF.

The genes are TRBV6-5 and TRBJ1-1; 8 bases fit TRBD1. This CDR3 is built from 14 residues. Trimming cost V 4 bases and J 4 bases; bases outside gene matches: 5. In germline, CDR1 is MNHEY, CDR2 SVGAGI. The CDR3 is CASSFGRGLTEAFF. CDR3 bases: TGTGCCAGCAGTTTTGGCAGGGGGCTCACTGAAGCTTTCTTT.

This clone was seen once. The chain joins TRBV5-4 to TRBJ2-7; D unresolved. Germline CDR1 is SGHNT and CDR2 is YYREEE (reference sequence). The CDR3 covers 10 residues. The CDR3, as DNA: TGTCTTGACGGTACCTACGAGCAGTACTTC. It yields the protein CLDGTYEQYF.

The gene calls are TRBV19 and TRBJ2-7; D might be TRBD1 or TRBD2, each matching 5 bases. Germline V gene sequence: CDR1 LNHDA, CDR2 SQIVND (reference sequence). V was pared by 4 bases and J by 2 bases, with 12 bases between. This CDR3 has 14 amino acids. The CDR3 DNA reads TGTGCCAGTAGTAAAGGGGACCGAACCTACGAGCAGTACTTC. Translating it yields CASSKGDRTYEQYF.

The CDR3 DNA is TGTGCCAGCAGTCCGACAGGGTTTAACACTGAAGCTTTCTTT. Encoded protein: CASSPTGFNTEAFF. The J gene is TRBJ1-1, the V gene TRBV5-6; TRBD1 agrees at 7 bases. The CDR3 spans 14 residues. With 5 bases clipped from V and 2 bases from J, the junction kept 6 bases outside the gene matches. Germline CDR1 reads SGHDT; CDR2 reads YYEEEE.

V usage is TRBV6-5 and J usage is TRBJ2-7; D is possibly TRBD1 (5 bases). CDR3 length: 16 amino acids. The V gene lost 1 base and the J gene lost 2 bases, with 15 bases spanning the gap. CDR1 MNHEY and CDR2 SVGAGI come from the germline V gene. CDR3 in DNA: TGTGCCAGCAGTTACTACGACAGCGACGTAACCTACGAGCAGTACTTC. As protein: CASSYYDSDVTYEQYF.

This chain connects TRBV27 to TRBJ2-1; D tentatively fits TRBD1 or TRBD2 (5 bases each). Germline V CDR1 and CDR2: MNHEY, SMNVEV (reference sequence). V was cut by 8 bases and J by 5 bases, with 16 bases left in between. This CDR3 is 14 amino acids long. The CDR3 reads CASSLGDLDNEQFF. CDR3 bases: TGTGCCAGCTCCCTCGGGGACCTCGACAATGAGCAGTTCTTC.

The J gene is TRBJ2-7, the V gene TRBV9, with 7 bases matching TRBD2. Losses at the gene ends were 4 bases for V and 3 bases for J; bases not matched to a gene: 4. CDR1 SGDLS and CDR2 YYNGEE come from the germline V gene. The CDR3 is made up of 13 amino acids. The chain's CDR3 is CASSSRTSYEQYF. DNA for the CDR3: TGTGCCAGCAGCTCACGGACTAGCTACGAGCAGTACTTC.

CDR3 coding DNA: TGTGCCAGCAGCTTAGGCCAGGACCACAGTGAGCAGTTCTTC. Protein: CASSLGQDHSEQFF. This chain uses TRBV11-3 with TRBJ2-1; D call uncertain. V was cut by 1 base and J by 9 bases, with 13 bases left in between. The CDR3 totals 14 residues. The germline gives CDR1 SGHNT, CDR2 YENEEA.

The rearrangement uses TRBV2 and TRBJ2-1, with 7 bases identical to TRBD2. CDR3 length: 13 amino acids. Trimming removed 3 bases from V and 13 bases from J; junction bases left unmatched: 9. CDR1 SNHLY and CDR2 FYNNEI come from the germline V gene. The CDR3 DNA reads as TGTGCCAGCAGTGACGAGCTAGCGGATACCCAGTTCTTC. Its translation is CASSDELADTQFF.

The chain employs TRBV25-1 and TRBJ1-5; D remains ambiguous. Looked up from germline, CDR1 is MGHDK and CDR2 is SYGVNS. This CDR3 contains 14 residues. V lost 10 bases and J 0 bases, leaving 13 bases between the germline ends. CDR3 amino acids: CATAGPYSNQPQHF. Here the CDR3 DNA reads TGTGCCACCGCCGGGCCGTATAGCAATCAGCCCCAGCATTTT.

The J gene is TRBJ1-1, the V gene TRBV19; no clear D. V was shortened by 3 bases and J by 7 bases, with 6 bases between the two germline ends. The CDR3 spans 11 residues. Germline lookup yields CDR1 LNHDA and CDR2 SQIVND (reference sequence). CDR3 sequence reads: CASSMTVEAFF. CDR3 DNA sequence: TGTGCCAGTAGTATGACGGTTGAAGCTTTCTTT.

V gene TRBV18 combines with J gene TRBJ2-1; D gene uncertain. Germline values: CDR1 KGHSH, CDR2 LQKENI. The CDR3 length is 13 residues. The V gene lost 2 bases and the J gene lost 8 bases, with 10 bases spanning the gap. The chain's CDR3 is CASSPTGLDEQFF. For the CDR3, the DNA is TGTGCCAGCTCACCAACGGGTTTGGATGAGCAGTTCTTC.

V gene TRBV29-1 combines with J gene TRBJ1-1; no firm D call. There are 8 residues in the CDR3. V lost 6 bases and J lost 8, with 4 bases in between. From germline, CDR1 is SQVTM and CDR2 ANQGSEA. The CDR3 DNA sequence: TGCAGCGTCCCAGAAGCTTTCTTT. Translated, it gives CSVPEAFF.

J is TRBJ2-3 and V is TRBV7-9; 8 bases align to TRBD2. The CDR3 length is 15 residues. CDR1 is SEHNR, CDR2 FQNEAQ, per germline (reference sequence). V lost 7 bases and J lost 5; bases outside the gene matches: 11. The CDR3 sequence is CASTGSGSPLDTQYF. The CDR3 DNA sequence: TGTGCCAGCACCGGGAGCGGGAGCCCCCTAGATACGCAGTATTTT. The full variable domain, in which reference TRBV7-9 and TRBJ2-3 provide the parts outside the CDR3, is DTGVSQNPRHKITKRGQNVTFRCDPISEHNRLYWYRQTLGQGPEFLTYFQNEAQLEKSRLLSDRFSAERPKGSFSTLEIQRTEQGDSAMYLCASTGSGSPLDTQYFGPGTRLTVL.